Sequencing of this T cell receptor (beta chain) was carried out in a study of long-term antiretroviral therapy in people with HIV. Whole-study findings and limits: Blood dates from the mid-2000s to the late 2010s, possibly under older ART regimens.

Germline values: CDR1 WSHSY, CDR2 SAAADI. This CDR3 region has 13 residues. V was shortened by 3 bases and J by 1 base, with 6 bases between the two germline ends. The assay used was immunoSEQ (version v3.0), run at survey level. Generated by immunoSEQ multiplex PCR, the TCRdb table keeps only in-frame clones and is missing some. The sample lists 20,000 to 30,000 clones, about 76% seen once, with roughly 16% in the top ten. A word on this clone: The antigen is undetermined.

The sequencing used unsorted PBMCs, collected at the start of antiretroviral therapy, before treatment. The V and J genes are TRBV10-2 and TRBJ1-2; no definite D call. This TCR derives from a woman aged 18-35 years with HIV. DNA for the CDR3: TGCGCCAGCAGTGAATCCGTTAACTATGGCTACACCTTC. It yields the protein CASSESVNYGYTF.